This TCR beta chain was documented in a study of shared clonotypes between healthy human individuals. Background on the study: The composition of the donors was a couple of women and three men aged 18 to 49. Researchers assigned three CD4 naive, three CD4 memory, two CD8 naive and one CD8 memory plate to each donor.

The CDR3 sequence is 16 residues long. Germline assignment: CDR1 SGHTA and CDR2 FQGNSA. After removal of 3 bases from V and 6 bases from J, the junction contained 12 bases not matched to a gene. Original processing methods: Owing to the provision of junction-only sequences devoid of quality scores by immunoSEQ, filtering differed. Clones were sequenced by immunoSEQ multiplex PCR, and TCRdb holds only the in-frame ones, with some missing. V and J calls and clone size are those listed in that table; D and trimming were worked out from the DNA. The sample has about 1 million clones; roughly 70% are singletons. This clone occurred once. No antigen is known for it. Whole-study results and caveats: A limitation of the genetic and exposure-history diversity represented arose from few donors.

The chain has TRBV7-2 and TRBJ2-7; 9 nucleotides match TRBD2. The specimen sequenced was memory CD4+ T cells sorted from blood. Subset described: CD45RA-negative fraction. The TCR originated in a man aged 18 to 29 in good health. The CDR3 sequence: CASSFVTSGGRGEQYF. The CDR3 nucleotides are TGTGCCAGCAGCTTCGTGACTAGCGGAGGAAGAGGCGAGCAGTACTTC.